Below are 2 T cell receptor beta chains sequenced from a single sample in a study of blood T cell repertoires in COVID-19. The data were produced by immunoSEQ multiplex PCR, yet TCRdb's version contains in-frame clones alone and is incomplete. This sample yields about 100,000 clones, of which around 90% are seen a single time; over 8.5% belongs to the top ten. The source material was peripheral blood. The origin of the receptors is a man of 80 years or more with acute or convalescent COVID-19.

Of note for this clone: Other DNA sequences from this sample encode an identical CDR3 as well. This sequence joins TRBV27 and TRBJ2-7; the D gene is possibly TRBD1 (5 bases). V lost 2 bases to trimming and J lost 2 bases, with 10 bases between them. The CDR3 sequence is 14 residues long. The V gene's germline CDR1 is MNHEY and CDR2 SMNVEV (reference sequence). This CDR3 reads CASSLDRNTYEQYF. CDR3 DNA: TGTGCCAGCAGTTTAGACAGAAATACCTACGAGCAGTACTTC.

This chain links TRBV27 with TRBJ1-1; D not certain. The V end lost 3 bases, the J end lost 5 bases, and 10 bases lay between the germline ends. CDR3 length equals 13 residues. CDR1 and CDR2 (germline): MNHEY, SMNVEV (reference sequence). The CDR3 nucleotides read TGTGCCAGCAGTTTCTCGGGGTATACTGAAGCTTTCTTT. Protein sequence: CASSFSGYTEAFF.